This T cell receptor (beta chain) was profiled in a study of cytotoxic CD8 clonotypes in ibrutinib-treated CLL (dated by TCRdb to about 2021). In terms of the full investigation: The cohort had 11 relapsed/refractory and 15 treatment-naive patients; approximately 18 were IGHV unmutated. Partial responses were observed in 24 patients and complete responses in 2; after a median follow-up of about 69 months, remission was maintained in 14 patients and progression was observed in approximately 12. The response samples were drawn at a median of roughly twelve months into treatment, with a range of about 6 to 36 months. Samples averaged roughly 280,000 productive templates and around 91,000 productive rearrangements. Longitudinal samples were obtainable from about 30% of the roughly 90 participants in the trial. Cryopreserved peripheral blood mononuclear cells were collected at three points: before therapy, at response, and at either sustained remission or disease progression.

A remark on this clone: Its antigen is still unknown. Per-base qualities were not stored, and no clone one base away is much larger. The same CDR3 is also encoded by other DNA sequences in this sample.

V is pared back by 0 bases and J by 10 bases, with 7 bases lying between the germline termini. The germline V gene (reference sequence) yields LNHNV for CDR1 and YYDKDF for CDR2. The CDR3 runs 12 amino acids, cysteine and phenylalanine included. Just CDR3 DNA is preserved here, 36 bases in frame from base 1. What the work shows at the level of the full study, not this receptor alone: Baseline clonality was found to be higher than that of age-matched healthy donors and was strongly correlated with circulating CD8+ T-cell counts. Public clonotypes were rare and either shrank or stayed stable during treatment, and the rise in clonality at ibrutinib response reflected expansion of private clonotypes. At ibrutinib response clonality went up, during sustained remission it held steady, and at progression it dropped back toward baseline. Lymph node repertoires were not examined, and the timing of sampling was not matched between patients in sustained remission and those whose disease progressed.

For TCR beta library preparation, 1.5 to 2 micrograms of genomic DNA were extracted from the cryopreserved PBMCs. Longitudinal blood samples from CLL patients receiving ibrutinib monotherapy were subjected to high-throughput TCR beta sequencing. The patients took part in an open-label, single-center phase 2 trial of ibrutinib monotherapy. On a MiSeq, deep resolution sequencing aimed for a depth between 1 in 1 million and 1 in 200,000 T cells, with each clonotype covered about 9.9x on average. The immunoSEQ hsTCRB Kit was used to generate TCR beta libraries. The paper's processing steps were these. Data were analyzed with ImmunoSEQ Data Assistant and ImmunoSEQ Analyzer, with V, D and J genes assigned per IMGT definitions. Clonality, which ranges from 0 to 1, was calculated by subtracting the normalized Shannon entropy of productive rearrangement frequencies from one. Public clonotype analysis was restricted to overrepresented clonotypes comprising at least 0.05% of each patient's repertoire. Thirteen repertoires from age-matched healthy donors, obtained from immuneACCESS, served as clonality controls. TCRdb stores this immuneACCESS table with in-frame sequences only. Part of the clones is absent; in the studies checked, under half of the shortfall reflects unresolved V genes, and no reason is known for the rest. V and J calls and clone size are copied from that table; D and trimming were computed from the DNA. The sample table records tens of thousands of clones; about 82% of these occur just once. The top ten clonotypes cover around 5% of the sample.

The receptor was derived from a human donor with chronic lymphocytic leukemia. The specimen comprised PBMCs, sampled before ibrutinib treatment. Recombination linked TRBV15 to TRBJ2-1, with the identity of the D gene unclear. The DNA is TGTGCCACCAGCAGAGATTTGGGGGAGCAGTTCTTC. Translated, this is CATSRDLGEQFF. Full variable domain (CDR3 extended with the reference TRBV15 and TRBJ2-1 proteins): DAMVIQNPRYQVTQFGKPVTLSCSQTLNHNVMYWYQQKSSQAPKLLFHYYDKDFNNEADTPDNFQSRRPNTSFCFLDIRSPGLGDTAMYLCATSRDLGEQFFGPGTRLTVL.